This T cell receptor beta chain was sequenced during a study of blood T cell repertoires in COVID-19. Whole-study context: Acute and convalescent COVID-19 samples came from the United States, Italy and Spain. Sources were T cells, B-cell-depleted T cells, or PBMCs; the material itself was cDNA or gDNA.

Source study methods: Amplifying reference gene primers gave estimates of nucleated cell counts. Sequencing was performed with immunoSEQ multiplex PCR; in TCRdb, only in-frame clones are kept and a portion is missing. From that table come the V and J calls and clone size; the DNA was used to work out D and trimming. The repertoire holds about 300,000 clones, with around 88% as singletons. The CDR3 runs to 13 residues. The V gene's germline CDR1 is SGHRS and CDR2 YFSETQ. V lost 0 bases and J lost 4, with 7 bases in between. While infection was still active, Seattle patients were enrolled and then followed longitudinally.

The chain recombines TRBV5-1 with TRBJ1-2; weak D call: TRBD1 (6 bases). This clonotype was obtained from a woman aged 25 to 39 with COVID-19, enrolled during active disease. Sequenced: peripheral blood. The CDR3 protein is CASSLAQGYGYTF. The CDR3 DNA sequence: TGCGCCAGCAGCTTGGCACAGGGCTATGGCTACACCTTC.